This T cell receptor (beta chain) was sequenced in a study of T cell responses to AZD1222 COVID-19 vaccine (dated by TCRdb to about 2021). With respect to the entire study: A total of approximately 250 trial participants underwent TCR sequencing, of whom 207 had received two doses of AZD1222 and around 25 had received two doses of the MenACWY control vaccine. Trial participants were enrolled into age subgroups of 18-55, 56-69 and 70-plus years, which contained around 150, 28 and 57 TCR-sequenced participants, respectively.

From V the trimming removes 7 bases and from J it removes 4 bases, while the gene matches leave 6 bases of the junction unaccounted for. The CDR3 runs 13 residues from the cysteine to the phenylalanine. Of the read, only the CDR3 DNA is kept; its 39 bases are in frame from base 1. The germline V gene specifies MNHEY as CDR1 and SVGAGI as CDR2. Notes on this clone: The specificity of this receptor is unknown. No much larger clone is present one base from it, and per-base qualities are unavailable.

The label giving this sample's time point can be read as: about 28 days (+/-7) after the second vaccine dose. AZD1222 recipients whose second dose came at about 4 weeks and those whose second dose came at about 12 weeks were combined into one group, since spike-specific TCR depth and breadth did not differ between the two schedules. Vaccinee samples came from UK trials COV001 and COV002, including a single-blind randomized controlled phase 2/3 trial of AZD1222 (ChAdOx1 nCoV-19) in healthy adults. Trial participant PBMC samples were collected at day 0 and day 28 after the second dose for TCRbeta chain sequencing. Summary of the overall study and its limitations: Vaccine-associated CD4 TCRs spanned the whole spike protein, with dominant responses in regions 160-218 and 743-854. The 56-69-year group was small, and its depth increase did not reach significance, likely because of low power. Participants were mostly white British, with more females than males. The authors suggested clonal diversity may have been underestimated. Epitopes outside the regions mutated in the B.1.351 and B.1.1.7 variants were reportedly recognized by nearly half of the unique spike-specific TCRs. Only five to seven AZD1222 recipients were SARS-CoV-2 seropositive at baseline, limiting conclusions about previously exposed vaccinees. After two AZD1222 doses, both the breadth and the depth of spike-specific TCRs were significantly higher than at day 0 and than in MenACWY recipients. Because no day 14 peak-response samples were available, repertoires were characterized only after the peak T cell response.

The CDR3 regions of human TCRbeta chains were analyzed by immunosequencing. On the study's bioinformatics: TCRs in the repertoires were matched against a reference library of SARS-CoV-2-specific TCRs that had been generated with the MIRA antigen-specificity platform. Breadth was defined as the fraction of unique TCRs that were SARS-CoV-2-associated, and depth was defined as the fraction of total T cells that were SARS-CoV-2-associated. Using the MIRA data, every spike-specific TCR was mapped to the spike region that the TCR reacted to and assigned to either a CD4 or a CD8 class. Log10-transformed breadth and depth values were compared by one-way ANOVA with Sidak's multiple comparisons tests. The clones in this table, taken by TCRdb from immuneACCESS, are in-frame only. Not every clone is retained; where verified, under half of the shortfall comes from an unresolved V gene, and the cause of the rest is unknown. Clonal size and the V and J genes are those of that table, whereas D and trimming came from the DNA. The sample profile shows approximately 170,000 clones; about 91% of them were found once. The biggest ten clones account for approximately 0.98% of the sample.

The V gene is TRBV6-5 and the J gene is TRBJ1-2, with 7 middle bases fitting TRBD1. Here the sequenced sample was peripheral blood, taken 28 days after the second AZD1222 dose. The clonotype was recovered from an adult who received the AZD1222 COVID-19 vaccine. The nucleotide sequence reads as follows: TGTGCCAGCACTCCAGGGGGTCCCTATGGCTACACCTTC. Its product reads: CASTPGGPYGYTF.